The 9 T cell receptor beta chains below come from one sample, sequenced in a study of early T cells in non-severe SARS-CoV-2 infection. TCRdb called the 5' RACE reads again in MiXCR, with one record for every CDR3 protein. The sample contains about 60,000 distinct CDR3 sequences, 8% to 9% of which appear only once. Material for sequencing was whole blood. These receptors all stem from an adult who was a healthcare worker with PCR-confirmed SARS-CoV-2 infection or an uninfected control (not recorded which).

This clonotype has at least ten counts. This rearrangement joins TRBV7-6 to TRBJ2-7; 7 bases are a match to TRBD2. The CDR3 totals 15 residues. The trim removed 5 bases at V and 0 bases at J, leaving 7 bases unmatched. The germline gives CDR1 SGHVS, CDR2 FNYEAQ. DNA for the CDR3: TGTGCCAGCAGCCGAAGCGGGACCGACTCCTACGAGCAGTACTTC. Residues: CASSRSGTDSYEQYF.

This clonotype was detected only a few times. In DNA form, the CDR3 reads TGTGCCAGCAGCCTCGGGGGGCTAGCGGGAATTTTTTTTGAGCAGTTCTTC. Its translation is CASSLGGLAGIFFEQFF. The chain has TRBV7-9 and TRBJ2-1, with 9 nucleotides matching TRBD2. The germline gives CDR1 SEHNR, CDR2 FQNEAQ (reference sequence). With 5 bases clipped from V and 9 bases from J, the junction kept 17 bases outside the gene matches. The length of the CDR3 is 17 residues.

With respect to this clonotype: A single base separates this from a much larger clone, so it may be a read error. The chain has TRBV20-1 and TRBJ2-2, with 9 bases matching TRBD2. The CDR3 extends over 15 amino acids. CDR1 is DFQATT and CDR2 is SNEGSKA in the germline V gene (reference sequence). This CDR3 is CSARPGTSLGGELLF. The CDR3 region has the DNA TGCAGTGCTAGACCCGGGACTAGCCTCGGCGGGGAGCTGCTTTTT.

The table lists this clonotype with a few counts. V and J are TRBV30 and TRBJ2-7; 8 bases fit TRBD2. The CDR3 has 16 amino acids. V trimming: 2 bases; J trimming: 3 bases; junction bases outside the gene matches: 12. Germline CDR1 reads GTSNPN; CDR2 reads SVGIG (reference sequence). The CDR3 DNA sequence: TGTGCCTGGAGTCCCGGTCCCAGCGGGAGTGACTACGAGCAGTACTTC. Its translation is CAWSPGPSGSDYEQYF.

This clonotype was seen a handful of times. V usage is TRBV15 and J usage is TRBJ2-1; 9 bases agree with TRBD2. The germline CDR1 and CDR2 sequences are LNHNV and YYDKDF (reference sequence). The junction had 12 bases not matched to a gene; V was cut back by 3 bases and J by 3 bases. CDR3 length: 18 amino acids. As DNA, the CDR3 is TGTGCCACCAGCAGGGAACTCAAAGCGGGAGGATTCTACAATGAGCAGTTCTTC. This gives the protein CATSRELKAGGFYNEQFF.

This clonotype was recorded many times. The V call is TRBV4-2, the J call TRBJ2-3; the D is unclear. The CDR3 is 17 amino acids. CDR1 is LGHNA and CDR2 is YNFKEQ in the germline V gene. With 0 bases removed from V and 0 bases from J, the gap between germline ends came to 13 bases. CDR3 in amino acids: CASSQDNGRSSTDTQYF. Here the CDR3 DNA reads TGTGCCAGCAGCCAAGATAACGGGCGCTCTAGCACAGATACGCAGTATTTT.

This clonotype was seen ten or more times. The rearrangement links TRBV7-9 to TRBJ1-1, with D perhaps matching TRBD1 (5 bases). The V end lost 2 bases, the J end lost 1 base, and 8 bases lay between the germline ends. The CDR3 loop spans 14 amino acids. Germline V gene data show CDR1 as SEHNR and CDR2 as FQNEAQ (reference sequence). The CDR3 DNA reads TGTGCCAGCAGCTTAAGTGGACAGAACACTGAAGCTTTCTTT. This sequence encodes CASSLSGQNTEAFF.

This clonotype was detected many times. V is TRBV9 and J is TRBJ2-3; TRBD1 agrees at 7 bases. The CDR3 is 16 residues long. Germline V lookup: CDR1 SGDLS, CDR2 YYNGEE. V shed 4 bases and J 6 bases; nucleotides not matched to a gene: 14. The CDR3 here is CASSITPGQPSDTQYF. Here the CDR3 DNA reads TGTGCCAGCAGCATAACACCGGGACAGCCGAGCGATACGCAGTATTTT.

This clonotype was observed a few times. V usage is TRBV28 and J usage is TRBJ2-2; the D gene is possibly TRBD1 (6 bases). Germline CDR1 MDHEN, CDR2 SYDVKM. V lost 6 bases to trimming and J lost 4 bases, with 15 bases between them. The CDR3 is 15 amino acids. CDR3 nucleotides: TGTGCCAGCAGGCCTACCGGGACAACCACCGGGGAGCTGTTTTTT. Protein product: CASRPTGTTTGELFF.